These T cell receptor beta chains were read from a single sample in a study of cytomegalovirus exposure and HLA in healthy donors. Assay used: immunoSEQ multiplex PCR; TCRdb lists only in-frame clones, some missing. This repertoire shows under 200,000 clones, roughly four fifths found once; its top ten account for approximately 1.3%. Specimen: PBMCs. The source is a man between 60 and 70 years old in good health and CMV-seronegative. Both conserved end residues are part of each CDR3. A D gene is named only where the DNA matches it firmly. Size is omitted from some rows. Given values are once, few, many or a class for expanded clones.

j_gene: TRBJ2-1; d_gene: TRBD2; len: 13; v_gene: TRBV2; abundance: few; CDR3aa: CASSEVGEGEQFF; CDR3nt: TGTGCCAGCAGTGAAGTCGGGGAGGGCGAGCAGTTCTTC
j_gene: TRBJ1-5; d_gene: NA; len: 14; v_gene: TRBV7-2; abundance: NA; CDR3aa: CASSSRVYNQPQHF; CDR3nt: TGTGCCAGCAGCTCGCGGGTCTACAATCAGCCCCAGCATTTT
j_gene: TRBJ2-1; d_gene: NA; len: 17; v_gene: TRBV18; abundance: NA; CDR3aa: CASSPTSFRGTYNEQFF; CDR3nt: TGTGCCAGCTCACCAACCTCCTTTAGGGGTACCTACAATGAGCAGTTCTTC
j_gene: TRBJ2-5; d_gene: NA; len: 13; v_gene: TRBV30; abundance: NA; CDR3aa: CAWSGGGGETQYF; CDR3nt: TGTGCCTGGTCGGGAGGAGGGGGGGAGACCCAGTACTTC
j_gene: TRBJ1-1; d_gene: NA; len: 13; v_gene: TRBV7-9; abundance: once; CDR3aa: CSSSFVGDTEAFF; CDR3nt: TGTTCCAGCAGCTTCGTCGGGGACACTGAAGCTTTCTTT
j_gene: TRBJ2-7; d_gene: TRBD2; len: 16; v_gene: TRBV7-2; abundance: NA; CDR3aa: CASSLVLAGGRGEQYF; CDR3nt: TGTGCCAGCAGCTTAGTTCTAGCGGGGGGCAGGGGGGAGCAGTACTTC
j_gene: TRBJ2-7; d_gene: TRBD1; len: 14; v_gene: TRBV11-2; abundance: NA; CDR3aa: CASSHTGGPYEQYF; CDR3nt: TGTGCCAGCAGCCATACAGGGGGCCCCTACGAGCAGTACTTC
j_gene: TRBJ2-3; d_gene: TRBD2; len: 17; v_gene: TRBV9; abundance: few; CDR3aa: CASSPGLAGGSTDTQYF; CDR3nt: TGTGCCAGCAGCCCCGGACTAGCGGGGGGGAGCACAGATACGCAGTATTTT
j_gene: TRBJ1-5; d_gene: TRBD1; len: 14; v_gene: TRBV7-2; abundance: NA; CDR3aa: CASNNRGPNQPQHF; CDR3nt: TGTGCCAGCAACAATAGGGGGCCCAATCAGCCCCAGCATTTT
j_gene: TRBJ1-1; d_gene: NA; len: 11; v_gene: TRBV28; abundance: NA; CDR3aa: CASSLREEAFF; CDR3nt: TGTGCCAGCAGTTTAAGAGAAGAAGCTTTCTTT
j_gene: TRBJ2-5; d_gene: NA; len: 12; v_gene: TRBV5-4; abundance: NA; CDR3aa: CASSSGVETQYF; CDR3nt: TGTGCCAGCAGCTCGGGGGTAGAGACCCAGTACTTC
j_gene: TRBJ1-6; d_gene: TRBD1; len: 14; v_gene: TRBV5-4; abundance: NA; CDR3aa: CASRWGTGRSPLHF; CDR3nt: TGTGCCAGCAGATGGGGGACAGGCCGCTCACCCCTCCACTTT
j_gene: TRBJ1-5; d_gene: TRBD1; len: 15; v_gene: TRBV19; abundance: NA; CDR3aa: CASSTQTGFNQPQHF; CDR3nt: TGTGCCAGTAGTACCCAGACAGGGTTCAATCAGCCCCAGCATTTT
j_gene: TRBJ1-1; d_gene: TRBD1; len: 15; v_gene: TRBV5-4; abundance: NA; CDR3aa: CASTKGTGGWTEAFF; CDR3nt: TGTGCCAGCACCAAGGGGACAGGGGGTTGGACTGAAGCTTTCTTT
j_gene: TRBJ2-3; d_gene: TRBD1; len: 16; v_gene: TRBV6-6; abundance: NA; CDR3aa: CASSYSGGRGRDTQYF; CDR3nt: TGTGCCAGCAGTTACTCTGGGGGCAGGGGGCGTGATACGCAGTATTTT
j_gene: TRBJ2-7; d_gene: TRBD2; len: 18; v_gene: TRBV10-3; abundance: NA; CDR3aa: CAIRASLAEDVSSYEQYF; CDR3nt: TGTGCCATCAGGGCCAGCCTAGCGGAGGACGTAAGCTCCTACGAGCAGTACTTC
j_gene: TRBJ2-1; d_gene: TRBD2; len: 14; v_gene: TRBV10-1; abundance: NA; CDR3aa: CASSGSGHYNEQFF; CDR3nt: TGCGCCAGCAGTGGTAGCGGGCACTACAATGAGCAGTTCTTC
j_gene: TRBJ2-7; d_gene: NA; len: 14; v_gene: TRBV19; abundance: NA; CDR3aa: CASRPYGGSYEQYF; CDR3nt: TGTGCCAGTAGACCCTACGGTGGCTCCTACGAGCAGTACTTC
j_gene: TRBJ1-1; d_gene: NA; len: 14; v_gene: TRBV6-1; abundance: NA; CDR3aa: CASTLTEMNTEAFF; CDR3nt: TGTGCCAGCACCCTGACAGAAATGAACACTGAAGCTTTCTTT
j_gene: TRBJ2-3; d_gene: TRBD1; len: 14; v_gene: TRBV18; abundance: NA; CDR3aa: CASSPTGVTDTQYF; CDR3nt: TGTGCCAGCTCACCGACAGGGGTGACAGATACGCAGTATTTT
j_gene: TRBJ2-7; d_gene: NA; len: 15; v_gene: TRBV28; abundance: NA; CDR3aa: CASSLWTDFTYEQYF; CDR3nt: TGTGCCAGCAGTCTCTGGACAGATTTCACCTACGAGCAGTACTTC
j_gene: TRBJ1-5; d_gene: NA; len: 14; v_gene: TRBV6-1; abundance: NA; CDR3aa: CASSRDMSNQPQHF; CDR3nt: TGTGCCAGCAGCAGGGACATGAGCAATCAGCCCCAGCATTTT
j_gene: TRBJ2-3; d_gene: TRBD2; len: 17; v_gene: TRBV19; abundance: NA; CDR3aa: CASTPPPGSGGEDTQYF; CDR3nt: TGTGCCAGTACTCCCCCTCCGGGGAGCGGGGGAGAAGATACGCAGTATTTT
j_gene: TRBJ1-1; d_gene: NA; len: 14; v_gene: TRBV27; abundance: NA; CDR3aa: CASSWGAGGTEAFF; CDR3nt: TGTGCCAGCAGCTGGGGAGCGGGGGGCACTGAAGCTTTCTTT
j_gene: TRBJ2-7; d_gene: NA; len: 15; v_gene: TRBV6-5; abundance: NA; CDR3aa: CASSYSGGVSHEQYF; CDR3nt: TGTGCCAGCAGTTACTCGGGGGGAGTATCCCACGAGCAGTACTTC
j_gene: TRBJ2-6; d_gene: TRBD1; len: 21; v_gene: TRBV2; abundance: NA; CDR3aa: CASSTTGTGGFSISGANVLTF; CDR3nt: TGTGCCAGCAGTACAACCGGGACAGGGGGTTTTAGTATCTCTGGGGCCAACGTCCTGACTTTC
j_gene: TRBJ2-2; d_gene: NA; len: 15; v_gene: TRBV5-1; abundance: NA; CDR3aa: CASMDAAANTGELFF; CDR3nt: TGCGCCAGCATGGATGCGGCCGCGAACACCGGGGAGCTGTTTTTT
j_gene: TRBJ1-2; d_gene: TRBD1; len: 15; v_gene: TRBV7-9; abundance: once; CDR3aa: CASSLEQGVGYGYTF; CDR3nt: TGTGCCAGCAGCTTAGAACAGGGGGTTGGTTATGGCTACACCTTC
j_gene: TRBJ1-2; d_gene: TRBD1; len: 14; v_gene: TRBV19; abundance: NA; CDR3aa: CASRKQGAGYGYTF; CDR3nt: TGTGCCAGTAGAAAACAGGGGGCGGGCTATGGCTACACCTTC
j_gene: TRBJ1-6; d_gene: NA; len: 14; v_gene: TRBV9; abundance: NA; CDR3aa: CASSDGGVRSPLHF; CDR3nt: TGTGCCAGCAGCGACGGGGGGGTACGTTCACCCCTCCACTTT
j_gene: TRBJ2-3; d_gene: TRBD2; len: 12; v_gene: TRBV30; abundance: NA; CDR3aa: CAWTSGGDTQYF; CDR3nt: TGTGCCTGGACTAGCGGCGGGGATACGCAGTATTTT
j_gene: TRBJ1-5; d_gene: TRBD1; len: 16; v_gene: TRBV5-8; abundance: NA; CDR3aa: CASSIRQGYSNQPQHF; CDR3nt: TGTGCCAGCAGCATTCGACAGGGCTATAGCAATCAGCCCCAGCATTTT
j_gene: TRBJ2-5; d_gene: NA; len: 12; v_gene: TRBV29-1; abundance: NA; CDR3aa: CSGLELGETQYF; CDR3nt: TGCAGCGGACTCGAACTAGGAGAGACCCAGTACTTC
j_gene: TRBJ1-2; d_gene: TRBD1; len: 14; v_gene: TRBV19; abundance: NA; CDR3aa: CASSVYRGDYGYTF; CDR3nt: TGTGCCAGTAGTGTATACAGGGGCGACTATGGCTACACCTTC
j_gene: TRBJ2-7; d_gene: TRBD1; len: 14; v_gene: TRBV28; abundance: few; CDR3aa: CASTAGTGLYEQYF; CDR3nt: TGTGCCAGCACTGCAGGGACAGGGCTCTACGAGCAGTACTTC
j_gene: TRBJ2-7; d_gene: NA; len: 13; v_gene: TRBV4-1; abundance: NA; CDR3aa: CASSPTTGDEQYF; CDR3nt: TGCGCCAGCAGCCCAACGACGGGGGACGAGCAGTACTTC
j_gene: TRBJ1-4; d_gene: TRBD1; len: 13; v_gene: TRBV25-1; abundance: NA; CDR3aa: CASSRDSIEKLFF; CDR3nt: TGTGCCAGCAGTAGGGACAGTATTGAAAAACTGTTTTTT
j_gene: TRBJ2-7; d_gene: NA; len: 15; v_gene: TRBV27; abundance: NA; CDR3aa: CASSPLLGSSYEQYF; CDR3nt: TGTGCCAGCAGTCCATTATTAGGGAGCTCCTACGAGCAGTACTTC
j_gene: TRBJ1-3; d_gene: NA; len: 14; v_gene: TRBV5-1; abundance: NA; CDR3aa: CASSLGLAGNTIYF; CDR3nt: TGCGCCAGCAGCTTGGGACTGGCTGGAAACACCATATATTTT
j_gene: TRBJ1-4; d_gene: NA; len: 13; v_gene: TRBV15; abundance: NA; CDR3aa: CATSPDTNEKLFF; CDR3nt: TGTGCCACCAGCCCAGACACGAATGAAAAACTGTTTTTT
j_gene: TRBJ1-2; d_gene: NA; len: 16; v_gene: TRBV6-5; abundance: NA; CDR3aa: CASSYSKSRGNYGYTF; CDR3nt: TGTGCCAGCAGTTACTCGAAGTCCAGGGGAAACTATGGCTACACCTTC
j_gene: TRBJ2-3; d_gene: TRBD2; len: 15; v_gene: TRBV5-6; abundance: NA; CDR3aa: CASSAAIGGADTQYF; CDR3nt: TGTGCCAGCAGCGCCGCCATCGGGGGGGCAGATACGCAGTATTTT
j_gene: TRBJ2-2; d_gene: TRBD1; len: 14; v_gene: TRBV7-3; abundance: NA; CDR3aa: CASSEGQHTGELFF; CDR3nt: TGTGCCAGCAGCGAGGGACAGCACACCGGGGAGCTGTTTTTT
j_gene: TRBJ2-3; d_gene: TRBD1; len: 18; v_gene: TRBV30; abundance: NA; CDR3aa: CAWSVVVRDRYYSDTQYF; CDR3nt: TGTGCCTGGAGTGTAGTAGTGAGGGACAGGTACTACTCAGATACGCAGTATTTT
j_gene: TRBJ2-7; d_gene: NA; len: 14; v_gene: TRBV28; abundance: once; CDR3aa: CASLSRDSSYEQYF; CDR3nt: TGTGCCAGCCTTTCGCGGGATAGCAGCTACGAGCAGTACTTC
j_gene: TRBJ2-2; d_gene: NA; len: 14; v_gene: TRBV5-1; abundance: NA; CDR3aa: CASSIQGYTGELFF; CDR3nt: TGCGCCAGCAGTATACAGGGCTACACCGGGGAGCTGTTTTTT